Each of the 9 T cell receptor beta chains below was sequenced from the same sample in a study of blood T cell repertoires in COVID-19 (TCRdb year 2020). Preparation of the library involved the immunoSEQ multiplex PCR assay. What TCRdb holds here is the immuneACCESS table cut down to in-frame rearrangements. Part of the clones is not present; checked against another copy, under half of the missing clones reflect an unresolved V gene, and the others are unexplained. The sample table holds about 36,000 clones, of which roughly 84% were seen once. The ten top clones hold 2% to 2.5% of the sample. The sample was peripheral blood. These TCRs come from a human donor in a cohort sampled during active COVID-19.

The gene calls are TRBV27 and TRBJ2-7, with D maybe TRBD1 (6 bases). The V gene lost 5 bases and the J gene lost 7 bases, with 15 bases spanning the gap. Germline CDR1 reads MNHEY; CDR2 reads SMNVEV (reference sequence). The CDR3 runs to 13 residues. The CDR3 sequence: CASSLNRAGEQYF. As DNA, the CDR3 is TGTGCCAGCAGTCTTAACAGGGCTGGGGAGCAGTACTTC.

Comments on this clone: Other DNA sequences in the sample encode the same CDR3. In DNA, the CDR3 is TGTGCCAGCAGCCGTGGCAGGGAAAATCAGCCCCAGCATTTT. It specifies CASSRGRENQPQHF. The chain carries TRBV3-1 (or the pseudogene TRBV3-2) and TRBJ1-5; D is possibly TRBD1 (5 bases). V dropped 4 bases and J dropped 4 bases, with 11 bases sitting between them. CDR1 and CDR2 (germline): LGHDT, YNNKEL (reference sequence). This CDR3 region has 14 residues.

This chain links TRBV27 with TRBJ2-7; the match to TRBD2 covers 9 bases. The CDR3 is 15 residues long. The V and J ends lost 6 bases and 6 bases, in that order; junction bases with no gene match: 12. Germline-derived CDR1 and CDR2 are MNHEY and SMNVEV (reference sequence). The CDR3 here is CASRPLLLAGSEQYF. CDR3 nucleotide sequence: TGTGCCAGCAGGCCTTTGTTACTAGCGGGTAGCGAGCAGTACTTC.

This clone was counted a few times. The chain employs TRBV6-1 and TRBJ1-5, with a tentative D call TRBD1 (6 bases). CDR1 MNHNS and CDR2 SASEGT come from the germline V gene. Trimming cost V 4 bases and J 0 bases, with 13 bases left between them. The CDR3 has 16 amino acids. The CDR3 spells CASSGTDRHSNQPQHF. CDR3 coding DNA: TGTGCCAGCAGTGGGACCGACAGGCATAGCAATCAGCCCCAGCATTTT.

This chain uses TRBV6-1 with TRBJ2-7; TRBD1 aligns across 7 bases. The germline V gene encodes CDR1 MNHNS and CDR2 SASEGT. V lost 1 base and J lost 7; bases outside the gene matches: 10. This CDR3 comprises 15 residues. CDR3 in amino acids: CASSEVGTAVGEQYF. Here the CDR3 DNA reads TGTGCCAGCAGTGAAGTTGGGACAGCCGTCGGAGAGCAGTACTTC.

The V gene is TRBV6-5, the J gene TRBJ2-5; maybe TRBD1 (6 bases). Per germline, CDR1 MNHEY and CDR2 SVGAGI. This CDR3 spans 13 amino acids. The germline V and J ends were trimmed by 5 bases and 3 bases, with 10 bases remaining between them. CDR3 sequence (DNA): TGTGCCAGCAGTCATCGGACAGAAGAGACCCAGTACTTC. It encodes CASSHRTEETQYF.

CDR3 protein: CASSFPGTLNNEQFF. The CDR3, as DNA: TGTGCCAGCAGCTTTCCCGGGACACTAAACAATGAGCAGTTCTTC. This rearrangement joins TRBV11-2 to TRBJ2-1, with D maybe TRBD1 (6 bases). V lost 3 bases and J lost 5, with 14 bases in between. Germline CDR1 reads SGHAT; CDR2 reads FQNNGV. The CDR3 has 15 amino acids.

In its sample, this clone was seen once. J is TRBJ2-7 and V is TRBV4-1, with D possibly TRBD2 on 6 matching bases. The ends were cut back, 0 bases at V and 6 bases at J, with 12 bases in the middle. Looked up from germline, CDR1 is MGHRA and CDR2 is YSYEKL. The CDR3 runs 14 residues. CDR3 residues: CASSQDPGESEQYF. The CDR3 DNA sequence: TGCGCCAGCAGCCAAGACCCGGGGGAGAGCGAGCAGTACTTC.

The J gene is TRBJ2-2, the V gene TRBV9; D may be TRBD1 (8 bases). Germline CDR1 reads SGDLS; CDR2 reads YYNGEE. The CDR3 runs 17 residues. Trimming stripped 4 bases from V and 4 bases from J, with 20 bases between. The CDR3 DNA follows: TGTGCCAGCAGCCCCGGGGGACAGGTAGCGGGCACCGGGGAGCTGTTTTTT. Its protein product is CASSPGGQVAGTGELFF.